These 15 T cell receptor beta chains originate from one sample sequenced in a study of PD-1 blockade in mismatch repair-deficient tumors. Using immunoSEQ multiplex PCR, the repertoire was profiled, and TCRdb retains in-frame clones only, with some absent. This table has about 60,000 clones, 88% appearing once. Here the sequenced sample was peripheral blood, taken 52 weeks after starting pembrolizumab. The source is an adult with mismatch repair-deficient cancer.

This clone was seen a few times. This chain's CDR3 is CASSEPYRLSGRSEQYF. The CDR3 nucleotides are TGTGCCAGCAGTGAACCATACCGACTAAGCGGGAGGAGCGAGCAGTACTTC. V and J are TRBV25-1 and TRBJ2-7; 9 nucleotides line up with TRBD2. The germline V gene has CDR1 MGHDK and CDR2 SYGVNS. The ends lost 2 bases at V and 6 bases at J; junction bases unmatched: 14. This CDR3 contains 17 residues.

This chain connects TRBV18 to TRBJ2-3; D may be TRBD2 (6 bases). The CDR3 is made up of 16 amino acids. V was clipped by 4 bases and J by 2 bases, with 16 bases between them. The germline V gene encodes CDR1 KGHSH and CDR2 LQKENI. The DNA of the CDR3 is TGTGCCAGCTCACTACTAGCTAGGAGCCCCACAGATACGCAGTATTTT. Its protein is CASSLLARSPTDTQYF.

This rearrangement joins TRBV27 to TRBJ2-7; TRBD1 aligns across 9 bases. The CDR3 contains 14 residues. Trimming removed 3 bases from V and 5 bases from J; junction bases left unmatched: 5. In germline, CDR1 is MNHEY, CDR2 SMNVEV (reference sequence). Here the CDR3 reads CASSFTGGGNEQYF. The CDR3 DNA reads TGTGCCAGCAGTTTCACAGGGGGCGGGAACGAGCAGTACTTC.

This clone was found a few times. The rearrangement uses TRBV11-2 and TRBJ1-2; a possible D gene is TRBD1 (5 bases). CDR1 is SGHAT, CDR2 FQNNGV, per germline. CDR3 length: 13 residues. V was clipped by 0 bases and J by 7 bases, with 9 bases between them. DNA for the CDR3: TGTGCCAGCAGCTTAGAGACAGCGCGTGGCTACACCTTC. This codes for CASSLETARGYTF.

CDR3 in amino acids: CASSSTPDSLNTEAFF. The CDR3 DNA sequence: TGTGCCAGCAGCTCCACCCCTGACAGCTTGAACACTGAAGCTTTCTTT. The J gene is TRBJ1-1, the V gene TRBV7-9; perhaps TRBD1 as D (5 bases). Trimming removed 4 bases at V and 0 bases at J, with 15 bases between. Germline V gene data show CDR1 as SEHNR and CDR2 as FQNEAQ (reference sequence). The CDR3 length is 16 residues.

The chain joins TRBV2 to TRBJ2-7, with 10 bases matching TRBD2. This CDR3 comprises 15 residues. In germline, CDR1 is SNHLY, CDR2 FYNNEI. V lost 4 bases and J lost 1; bases outside the gene matches: 4. The CDR3 DNA reads TGTGCCAGCAGTGGGACTAGCGGACTTTCCTACGAGCAGTACTTC. It is translated as CASSGTSGLSYEQYF.

The V gene is TRBV19, the J gene TRBJ2-3, with TRBD2 identical over 7 bases. Trimming cost V 1 base and J 4 bases; bases outside gene matches: 5. The length of the CDR3 is 15 residues. Germline-derived CDR1 and CDR2 are LNHDA and SQIVND (reference sequence). The CDR3 DNA reads TGTGCCAGTAGTATAGGCGGGAGTCGGGCAGATACGCAGTATTTT. It yields the protein CASSIGGSRADTQYF.

Only one count was recorded for this clone. This chain connects TRBV28 to TRBJ2-7; D call uncertain. Germline CDR1 is MDHEN and CDR2 is SYDVKM. Trimming cost V 3 bases and J 2 bases, with 11 bases left between them. The CDR3 length is 14 residues. Here the CDR3 DNA reads TGTGCCAGCAGTTTCCGGCGGAGTACCTACGAGCAGTACTTC. Translating it yields CASSFRRSTYEQYF.

This clone appeared a few times. The chain recombines TRBV18 with TRBJ2-1; perhaps TRBD1 as D (6 bases). This CDR3 has 11 amino acids. V was clipped by 8 bases and J by 7 bases, with 9 bases between them. Germline V gene lookup returns CDR1 KGHSH and CDR2 LQKENI. CDR3 sequence: CASDTGNEQFF. Here the CDR3 DNA reads TGTGCCAGCGACACAGGGAATGAGCAGTTCTTC. Using reference TRBV18 and TRBJ2-1 for the parts outside the CDR3, the full variable domain is NAGVMQNPRHLVRRRGQEARLRCSPMKGHSHVYWYRQLPEEGLKFMVYLQKENIIDESGMPKERFSAEFPKEGPSILRIQQVVRGDSAAYFCASDTGNEQFFGPGTRLTVL.

The chain links TRBV5-6 to TRBJ2-7; D is perhaps TRBD2 (5 bases). The V end lost 0 bases, the J end lost 2 bases, and 15 bases lay between the germline ends. CDR3 size: 16 residues. From germline, CDR1 is SGHDT and CDR2 YYEEEE. CDR3 nucleotides: TGTGCCAGCAGCTTGGGAGTTGGGCGGACTCCCTACGAGCAGTACTTC. It specifies CASSLGVGRTPYEQYF.

The V and J genes are TRBV4-2 and TRBJ2-1; no clear D. Germline CDR1 reads LGHNA; CDR2 reads YNFKEQ. The CDR3 extends over 19 amino acids. V lost 0 bases, J lost 2 bases, and 20 bases lay in between. The CDR3 spells CASSQETRSGPMAYNEQFF. The CDR3 DNA follows: TGTGCCAGCAGCCAAGAAACAAGGAGTGGTCCCATGGCCTACAATGAGCAGTTCTTC.

The count of this clone is one. The rearrangement joins TRBV6-1 to TRBJ1-3; D remains ambiguous. V was trimmed by 4 bases and J by 0 bases, leaving 4 bases between them. This CDR3 is 13 amino acids long. Germline V lookup: CDR1 MNHNS, CDR2 SASEGT. CDR3 in amino acids: CASSGHSGNTIYF. The CDR3 bases are TGTGCCAGCAGTGGACACTCTGGAAACACCATATATTTT.

The chain employs TRBV11-1 and TRBJ2-7, with D possibly matching TRBD1 (5 bases). CDR1 is SGHAT, CDR2 FQDESV, per germline (reference sequence). V lost 7 bases and J lost 0, with 16 bases in between. This CDR3 is built from 15 residues. In nucleotides, the CDR3 is TGTGCCAGCAAGCTGACAGATTCAAACTCCTACGAGCAGTACTTC. Protein: CASKLTDSNSYEQYF.

This sequence joins TRBV6-5 and TRBJ1-2, with D possibly matching TRBD1 (5 bases). Germline CDR1 and CDR2: MNHEY and SVGAGI. Trimming cost V 3 bases and J 4 bases, with 12 bases left between them. The CDR3 runs to 14 residues. The chain's CDR3 is CASSYSRRGYGYTF. The CDR3 DNA reads TGTGCCAGCAGTTATAGCCGGAGGGGCTATGGCTACACCTTC.

This chain connects TRBV28 to TRBJ1-3, with TRBD1 matching over 10 bases. Germline CDR1 MDHEN, CDR2 SYDVKM. The V segment lost 5 bases and the J segment 2 bases; nucleotides outside the gene matches: 6. There are 16 residues in the CDR3. The CDR3, as DNA: TGTGCCAGCAGTCCAGCCGGGACAGGGGCTGGAAACACCATATATTTT. This translates into CASSPAGTGAGNTIYF.